The present T cell receptor (beta chain) was sequenced within a study of blood T cell repertoires in COVID-19. On the study more broadly: Both acute and convalescent COVID-19 samples were obtained from the United States, Italy and Spain. In each case, the material was cDNA or gDNA derived from T cells, B-cell-depleted T cells, or PBMCs.

Only in-frame clones appear in the TCRdb table, and some are missing; sequencing was by immunoSEQ multiplex PCR. Among approximately 500,000 clones listed, around nine tenths were seen once. CDR3 length: 14 amino acids. CDR1 and CDR2 (germline): SQVTM, ANQGSEA. V dropped 4 bases and J dropped 6; count of bases not matched to a gene: 8. Patients in Seattle were enrolled during active infection, then followed longitudinally. The source of this sequence is a woman aged 45 to 65 with COVID-19, enrolled during active disease. The chain joins TRBV29-1 to TRBJ1-5; 8 bases map to TRBD1. Sequenced material: peripheral blood. The CDR3 loop is CSVVGQGLSQPQHF. The CDR3 DNA sequence: TGCAGCGTTGTTGGACAGGGACTCAGTCAGCCCCAGCATTTT.